These 25 T cell receptor beta chains originate from one sample sequenced in a study of T cells after yellow fever vaccination. TCRdb processed the 5' RACE reads anew with MiXCR; each CDR3 protein has one entry. In the table there are roughly 350,000 distinct CDR3 sequences, approximately 4% of which are singletons. The sample was PBMCs, taken 5 days after the yellow fever booster vaccination. Source of these receptors: a man aged 18 to 30 who received the YFV17D yellow fever vaccine.

This clonotype was observed at least ten times. The chain combines TRBV18 with TRBJ1-6; weak D call: TRBD1 (5 bases). V lost 1 base to trimming and J lost 4 bases, with 11 bases between them. The CDR3 has 16 amino acids. Germline loops: CDR1 KGHSH, CDR2 LQKENI. CDR3 protein: CASSPLGGSYNSPLHF. In DNA, the CDR3 is TGTGCCAGCTCACCACTCGGGGGGAGTTATAATTCACCCCTCCACTTT.

The sample holds many counts of this clonotype. The junction differs from germline at one of its ends, possibly a read error. This chain connects TRBV9 to TRBJ1-2; 10 bases fit TRBD1. This CDR3 is built from 15 residues. Looked up from germline, CDR1 is SGDLS and CDR2 is YYNGEE. CDR3 DNA: TGTGCCAGCAGCCTGAGGGGACAGGGGAACTTTGGCTACACCTTC. This sequence encodes CASSLRGQGNFGYTF.

This clonotype was counted many times. The chain couples TRBV4-3 to TRBJ2-1; D not resolved. Germline CDR1 and CDR2: LGHNA and YSLEER. The CDR3 is made up of 14 amino acids. Between the trimmed V and J ends, which lost 1 base and 5 bases, there was a span of 9 bases. The CDR3 here is CASSQVSSDNEQFF. DNA for the CDR3: TGCGCCAGCAGCCAAGTCAGCAGCGACAATGAGCAGTTCTTC.

The chain couples TRBV7-8 to TRBJ2-1; D ambiguous. V was shortened by 1 base and J by 10 bases, with 8 bases between the two germline ends. The CDR3 spans 12 residues. Germline CDR1 and CDR2: SGHVS and FQNEAQ. The CDR3: CASSLVAKEQFF. In DNA, the CDR3 is TGTGCCAGCAGCTTAGTAGCAAAAGAGCAGTTCTTC.

This clonotype was seen ten or more times. The chain joins TRBV4-3 to TRBJ2-1; no clear D. CDR1 and CDR2 from the germline V gene are LGHNA and YSLEER. The V and J ends lost 1 base and 6 bases respectively, with 13 bases between them. The length of the CDR3 is 15 residues. CDR3 loop: CASSQAWGWVNEQFF. CDR3 bases: TGCGCCAGCAGCCAAGCATGGGGTTGGGTCAATGAGCAGTTCTTC.

This clonotype was detected ten times or more. The gene calls are TRBV7-2 and TRBJ1-2, with 7 bases fitting TRBD1. The germline CDR1 and CDR2 sequences are SGHTA and FQGNSA. CDR3 length: 13 residues. Losses at the gene ends were 1 base for V and 4 bases for J; bases not matched to a gene: 0. The CDR3 is CASSLGDSYGYTF. The CDR3 nucleotides read TGTGCCAGCAGCTTAGGGGACAGCTATGGCTACACCTTC. Together with reference TRBV7-2 and TRBJ1-2, the CDR3 gives the full variable domain: GAGVSQSPSNKVTEKGKDVELRCDPISGHTALYWYRQSLGQGLEFLIYFQGNSAPDKSGLPSDRFSAERTGGSVSTLTIQRTQQEDSAVYLCASSLGDSYGYTFGSGTRLTVV.

The sample holds many counts of this clonotype. The gene calls are TRBV5-1 and TRBJ1-5; D is perhaps TRBD1 (6 bases). This CDR3 has 17 amino acids. V was clipped by 0 bases and J by 0 bases, with 13 bases between them. Per the germline V gene, CDR1 is SGHRS and CDR2 is YFSETQ. The CDR3 loop is CASSLAYGGHSNQPQHF. In DNA form, the CDR3 reads TGCGCCAGCAGCTTGGCCTATGGGGGGCATAGCAATCAGCCCCAGCATTTT.

This clonotype was observed a few times. The gene calls are TRBV27 and TRBJ1-3, with no clear D. The CDR3 runs 18 residues. Germline V CDR1 and CDR2: MNHEY, SMNVEV (reference sequence). V was trimmed by 3 bases and J by 1 base, leaving 19 bases between them. The DNA of the CDR3 is TGTGCCAGCAGTTTCGGCGGGCCCCCACTCCGTTCTGGAAACACCATATATTTT. The encoded protein is CASSFGGPPLRSGNTIYF.

The V gene is TRBV5-5, the J gene TRBJ1-5; D might be TRBD1 (5 bases). The CDR3 extends over 13 amino acids. V was clipped by 6 bases and J by 2 bases, with 9 bases between them. The germline CDR1 and CDR2 sequences are SGHKS and YYEKEE (reference sequence). The CDR3 region has the DNA TGTGCCAGCACTGGGGGAGGCAATCAGCCCCAGCATTTT. It specifies CASTGGGNQPQHF.

This clonotype was observed many times. This chain joins TRBV10-3 and TRBJ2-1; 9 bases are a match to TRBD2. The length of the CDR3 is 15 residues. Germline V gene lookup returns CDR1 ENHRY and CDR2 SYGVKD. The V and J ends lost 4 bases and 3 bases, in that order; junction bases with no gene match: 4. In DNA, the CDR3 is TGTGCCATCAGTGCGGCTAGCGGGGACTACAATGAGCAGTTCTTC. It yields the protein CAISAASGDYNEQFF.

The chain has TRBV19 and TRBJ1-2; D call uncertain. Trimming cost V 7 bases and J 5 bases, with 23 bases left between them. Germline values: CDR1 LNHDA, CDR2 SQIVND (reference sequence). The CDR3 totals 16 residues. The CDR3 coding sequence is TGTGCCAGTATCCCCGGGAAGGCGGGAAGAGGGTATGGCTACACCTTC. Protein: CASIPGKAGRGYGYTF.

This clonotype was picked up many times. The rearrangement links TRBV7-6 to TRBJ2-5; D unresolved. V was shortened by 7 bases and J by 2 bases, with 11 bases between the two germline ends. In germline, CDR1 is SGHVS, CDR2 FNYEAQ. CDR3 size: 13 residues. The CDR3 bases are TGTGCCAGCACGTTCAGGCAACAAGAGACCCAGTACTTC. Amino acids: CASTFRQQETQYF.

In this sample, this clonotype turned up a few times. This chain connects TRBV6-1 to TRBJ1-1; perhaps TRBD1 as D (5 bases). Between the trimmed V and J ends, which lost 4 bases and 4 bases, there was a span of 16 bases. CDR1 MNHNS and CDR2 SASEGT come from the germline V gene. The CDR3 covers 15 residues. The CDR3 here is CASSVIYQGATEAFF. Here the CDR3 DNA reads TGTGCCAGCAGTGTAATTTATCAGGGAGCCACTGAAGCTTTCTTT.

V gene TRBV7-9 combines with J gene TRBJ2-3; D unclear. CDR3 length equals 13 residues. With 5 bases removed from V and 6 bases from J, the gap between germline ends came to 12 bases. Germline V gene sequence: CDR1 SEHNR, CDR2 FQNEAQ (reference sequence). The CDR3 DNA reads TGTGCCAGCAGCGCCCCTTCAGCGGATACGCAGTATTTT. It encodes CASSAPSADTQYF.

The chain recombines TRBV7-6 with TRBJ2-2; TRBD1 might be the D (5 bases). The CDR3 has 14 amino acids. The germline V gene encodes CDR1 SGHVS and CDR2 FNYEAQ. Trimming cost V 5 bases and J 1 base, with 8 bases left between them. The CDR3, as DNA: TGTGCCAGCAGCCCAGGGTGGAACACCGGGGAGCTGTTTTTT. The encoded protein is CASSPGWNTGELFF.

In its sample, this clonotype was seen a few times. The rearrangement links TRBV5-1 to TRBJ2-5; 10 nucleotides align to TRBD2. The CDR3 spans 16 residues. J gave up 4 bases and V 0 bases, and 6 bases lay outside the gene matches. CDR1 is SGHRS, CDR2 YFSETQ, per germline. In nucleotides, the CDR3 is TGCGCCAGCAGCTTGGCTCAGGCTAGCGGGGGAGAGACCCAGTACTTC. Amino acid sequence: CASSLAQASGGETQYF.

The V and J genes are TRBV11-2 and TRBJ2-2; 8 bases align to TRBD1. The CDR3 is 14 residues long. The germline CDR1 and CDR2 sequences are SGHAT and FQNNGV. V shed 2 bases, J shed 7 bases, and the junction held 3 bases outside the gene matches. The CDR3: CASSLPTGDGELFF. The CDR3 coding sequence is TGTGCCAGCAGCTTACCGACAGGGGACGGGGAGCTGTTTTTT.

This clonotype was observed a few times. V gene TRBV27 combines with J gene TRBJ2-6; TRBD1 aligns across 9 bases. V gave up 4 bases and J gave up 3 bases; unmatched junction bases: 7. The CDR3 is 17 amino acids. Germline CDR1 MNHEY, CDR2 SMNVEV (reference sequence). CDR3 sequence (DNA): TGTGCCAGCAGTTCTCGACAGGGGGAAGGTGGGGCCAACGTCCTGACTTTC. Its protein is CASSSRQGEGGANVLTF.

This clonotype was recorded at least ten times. This sequence joins TRBV5-1 and TRBJ2-5; D is possibly TRBD2 (5 bases). Germline V CDR1 and CDR2: SGHRS, YFSETQ. This CDR3 has 14 residues. Trimming cost V 1 base and J 1 base, with 8 bases left between them. CDR3 protein: CASSLNGLQETQYF. As DNA, the CDR3 is TGCGCCAGCAGCTTGAACGGACTCCAAGAGACCCAGTACTTC.

This sequence joins TRBV16 and TRBJ1-6; D is perhaps TRBD1 (6 bases). Germline V gene data show CDR1 as KGHSY and CDR2 as FQNENV. Deletions cut 0 bases from V and 1 base from J, with 16 bases between. This CDR3 is built from 19 residues. The CDR3 bases are TGTGCCAGCAGCCAATCTCTGCAGGGGAGAAGGTCCTATAATTCACCCCTCCACTTT. Its protein is CASSQSLQGRRSYNSPLHF.

This clonotype was observed many times. The rearrangement uses TRBV5-1 and TRBJ2-3; D call uncertain. The V end lost 1 base, the J end lost 1 base, and 7 bases lay between the germline ends. From germline, CDR1 is SGHRS and CDR2 YFSETQ. The CDR3 contains 14 residues. The CDR3 coding sequence is TGCGCCAGCAGCTTGTCCCAGCGCACAGATACGCAGTATTTT. Translating gives CASSLSQRTDTQYF.

At least ten counts were recorded for this clonotype. This sequence joins TRBV7-9 and TRBJ1-2; TRBD1 matches at 7 bases. Germline V lookup: CDR1 SEHNR, CDR2 FQNEAQ (reference sequence). The CDR3 is made up of 12 amino acids. The V segment lost 5 bases and the J segment 6 bases; nucleotides outside the gene matches: 3. The CDR3 DNA is TGTGCCAGCAGCCAAACAGGGGATGGCTACACCTTC. It codes for CASSQTGDGYTF.

The chain carries TRBV10-1 and TRBJ2-7; either TRBD1 or TRBD2 may supply D (5 bases each). Germline values: CDR1 WNHNN, CDR2 SYGVQD (reference sequence). The CDR3 runs to 15 residues. Trimming took off 6 bases at V and 5 bases at J, with 20 bases between the two ends. The CDR3 DNA follows: TGCGCCAGCAGCGAGGGGTCCTCGAGTGTCCACGAGCAGTACTTC. Amino acid sequence: CASSEGSSSVHEQYF.

This clonotype was counted between two and nine times. The V gene is TRBV6-6, the J gene TRBJ2-4; TRBD2 matches 10 bases. Per germline, CDR1 MNHNY and CDR2 SVGAGI (reference sequence). V lost 8 bases to trimming and J lost 7 bases; unmatched junction nucleotides: 8. The CDR3 contains 14 residues. CDR3 in DNA: TGTGCCAGCGCCCCCGGACTAGCGGATAACATTCAGTACTTC. The encoded protein is CASAPGLADNIQYF.

This clonotype was seen many times. The V and J genes are TRBV10-2 and TRBJ1-2; a possible D gene is TRBD1 (5 bases). This CDR3 region has 13 residues. Trimming cost V 6 bases and J 1 base, with 9 bases left between them. Germline values: CDR1 WSHSY, CDR2 SAAADI. This chain's CDR3 is CASRLTVNYGYTF. The CDR3 region has the DNA TGCGCCAGCAGGCTGACAGTTAACTATGGCTACACCTTC.